This T cell receptor (beta chain) was documented in a study of blood T cell repertoires in COVID-19. Study as a whole: Samples of COVID-19 (acute and convalescent) were obtained from the United States, Italy and Spain.

Assay used: immunoSEQ multiplex PCR; TCRdb lists only in-frame clones, some missing. The sample shows about 160,000 clones, over 75% of them seen only once. CDR1 is GTSNPN and CDR2 is SVGIG in the germline V gene (reference sequence). The CDR3 totals 14 residues. Trimming at V came to 7 bases and at J to 4 bases, leaving 8 bases not matched to a gene. Enrollees, about 18 to 100 years old, lived in approximately 25 US areas. Which cohort a participant joined came from the clinical history participants gave. Sequenced material: PBMCs or T cells enriched from blood (not recorded which). This receptor was obtained from a woman aged 40-49 years with acute COVID-19. This chain joins TRBV30 and TRBJ1-3; 9 nucleotides agree with TRBD1. CDR3 nucleotides: TGTGCCTATGAGGACAGGGGCTACGGAAACACCATATATTTT. Its translation: CAYEDRGYGNTIYF.